Listed below are T cell receptor beta chains from one sample, sequenced in a study of CD8+ T cells in alopecia areata. Data came from immunoSEQ multiplex PCR; TCRdb stores just in-frame clones and leaves some out. The sample shows some 120,000 clones, over 50% of them seen only once. Source: CD4+ T cells sorted from blood, taken at week 0. All receptors come from a human donor with alopecia areata. CDR3s include the opening cysteine and the closing phenylalanine or tryptophan. The order of the fields is CDR3 length, clone size, J gene, D gene, V gene, CDR3 DNA, CDR3 protein. The D gene is left open where the match is weak. Clone size is stated in some rows and not others, as once, few, many or a class when expanded.

12 NA TRBJ2-7 NA TRBV29-1 TGCAGCGTTGGTAGCACCTACTACGAGCAGTACTTC CSVGSTYYEQYF
13 few TRBJ2-5 TRBD1 TRBV5-6 TGTGCCAGCAAGAACAGGGGATGGGAGACCCAGTACTTC CASKNRGWETQYF
18 NA TRBJ2-2 TRBD2 TRBV27 TGTGCCAGCAGTTTACTAGCGGGAGGGGTCGCGAACACCGGGGAGCTGTTTTTT CASSLLAGGVANTGELFF
12 NA TRBJ2-3 NA TRBV29-1 TGCAGTGAAGCCTTGGTGGGAGATACGCAGTATTTT CSEALVGDTQYF
15 NA TRBJ2-3 NA TRBV30 TGTGCCTGGACCGGGACTCTTACTAGCACAGATACGCAGTATTTT CAWTGTLTSTDTQYF
14 once TRBJ2-7 TRBD2 TRBV5-1 TGCGCCAGCAGCCGGGAGGGCCAGCAGTACGAGCAGTACTTC CASSREGQQYEQYF
15 NA TRBJ2-3 TRBD2 TRBV30 TGTGCCTGGAGTTATAGCGGGAGTGGGACAGATACGCAGTATTTT CAWSYSGSGTDTQYF
13 NA TRBJ2-3 NA TRBV2 TGTGCCAGCAGCTCGCGTGGGTCAGATACGCAGTATTTT CASSSRGSDTQYF
13 once TRBJ2-3 TRBD1 TRBV27 TGTGCCAGCAGTTTAGACAGGGGGGATACGCAGTATTTT CASSLDRGDTQYF
17 NA TRBJ1-4 NA TRBV4-1 TGCGCCAGCAGCCGCGGGACACCACTTAGTCATGGTGAAAAACTGTTTTTT CASSRGTPLSHGEKLFF
15 NA TRBJ2-7 NA TRBV9 TGTGCCAGCAGCCCTAGTGGTCTCGAAATGAGCGAGCAGTACTTC CASSPSGLEMSEQYF
14 NA TRBJ1-2 NA TRBV6-5 TGTGCCAGCAGCACCGGGACCGCCATTTATGGCTACACCTTC CASSTGTAIYGYTF
14 NA TRBJ2-3 TRBD1 TRBV2 TGTGCCAGCAGTCCGGGACAGAGAAGAGATACGCAGTATTTT CASSPGQRRDTQYF
13 NA TRBJ2-2 NA TRBV10-3 TGTGCCGCCTCGGACCATAACACCGGGGAGCTGTTTTTT CAASDHNTGELFF
14 NA TRBJ2-2 TRBD2 TRBV11-2 TGTGCCAGCAGCCTACGGACTAGCGACGGGGAGCTGTTTTTT CASSLRTSDGELFF
12 few TRBJ2-7 NA TRBV30 TGTGCCTGGAGTGCCTACAACTACGAGCAGTACTTC CAWSAYNYEQYF
14 few TRBJ2-1 NA TRBV5-1 TGCGCCAGCAGCTTGGCTACGGCCGCCGATGAGCAGTTCTTC CASSLATAADEQFF
15 once TRBJ2-5 TRBD2 TRBV7-7 TGTGCCAGCAGCTCCGTTAGCGGGGGGGGAGAGACCCAGTACTTC CASSSVSGGGETQYF
18 NA TRBJ2-2 NA TRBV4-2 TGTGCCAGCAGCCAAGAGGGCCGAGTCAGGGGGAACACCGGGGAGCTGTTTTTT CASSQEGRVRGNTGELFF
14 NA TRBJ1-4 TRBD1 TRBV5-1 TGCGCCAGCAGTACGGGACAGGGGAATGAAAAACTGTTTTTT CASSTGQGNEKLFF
16 NA TRBJ2-1 TRBD2 TRBV5-1 TGCGCCAGCAGCTTGGAGTCGCGACTAGCAGATCATGAGCAGTTCTTC CASSLESRLADHEQFF
15 NA TRBJ1-5 NA TRBV27 TGTGCCAGCAGCCAGAATCTGGGGGATGATCAGCCCCAGCATTTT CASSQNLGDDQPQHF
15 few TRBJ2-2 TRBD1 TRBV11-3 TGTGCCAGCAGCTTGGGGACAGAAAATACCGGGGAGCTGTTTTTT CASSLGTENTGELFF
15 NA TRBJ1-2 TRBD1 TRBV7-2 TGTGCCAGCAGCCCTCAGGGGGCGGCTAACTATGGCTACACCTTC CASSPQGAANYGYTF
12 few TRBJ2-5 NA TRBV21-1 TGTGCCAGCAGCACCAGACCGGGTCCCCAGTACTTC CASSTRPGPQYF
14 NA TRBJ1-5 NA TRBV5-1 TGCGCCAGCAGCTTGGAACCGGGCAATCAGCCCCAGCATTTT CASSLEPGNQPQHF
14 once TRBJ2-5 TRBD2 TRBV19 TGTGCCAGTAGTATTGGGACTACACAAGAGACCCAGTACTTC CASSIGTTQETQYF
15 NA TRBJ2-6 NA TRBV30 TGTGCCTGGAGCCTAGGGATCACGGGGGCCAACGTCCTGACTTTC CAWSLGITGANVLTF
14 NA TRBJ2-3 TRBD2 TRBV6-6 TGTGCCAGCAGTCTTTCTAGCGGGATAAATACGCAGTATTTT CASSLSSGINTQYF
14 NA TRBJ2-1 NA TRBV7-3 TGTGCCAGCAGCTCCGGTCTGACCTACAATGAGCAGTTCTTC CASSSGLTYNEQFF
14 NA TRBJ2-2 NA TRBV5-1 TGCGCCAGCAGCTTCCTACAGTCCACCGGGGAGCTGTTTTTT CASSFLQSTGELFF
17 few TRBJ1-1 TRBD1 TRBV4-3 TGCGCCAGCAGCCAAGGCCATAGTGGGACAGCAGGGGCTGAAGCTTTCTTT CASSQGHSGTAGAEAFF
18 NA TRBJ2-1 TRBD2 TRBV7-2 TGTGCCAGCAGTCCTAGCGGGACAAGGGATTCATCCTACAATGAGCAGTTCTTC CASSPSGTRDSSYNEQFF
15 NA TRBJ2-6 NA TRBV5-1 TGCGCCAGCAGCCCGGGGCACTCTGGGGCCAACGTCCTGACTTTC CASSPGHSGANVLTF
14 NA TRBJ1-1 NA TRBV2 TGTGCCAGCAGTGGAGTACAGGACAACACTGAAGCTTTCTTT CASSGVQDNTEAFF
13 NA TRBJ2-2 NA TRBV9 TGTGCCAGCAGCCTCTATGTCCCCGGGGAGCTGTTTTTT CASSLYVPGELFF
12 NA TRBJ2-5 NA TRBV5-1 TGCGCCAGCAGCTTAACCCAAGAGACCCAGTACTTC CASSLTQETQYF
17 NA TRBJ2-1 NA TRBV23-1 TGCGCCAGCAGTCAATCACAGGGCGGCTCCACCTACAATGAGCAGTTCTTC CASSQSQGGSTYNEQFF
13 NA TRBJ2-3 NA TRBV5-1 TGCGCCAGCAGCGACGGACCCACAGATACGCAGTATTTT CASSDGPTDTQYF
15 NA TRBJ2-3 NA TRBV9 TGTGCCAGCAGCGTAGCTCCAGGGACCACAGATACGCAGTATTTT CASSVAPGTTDTQYF
13 few TRBJ1-2 TRBD1 TRBV5-1 TGCGCCAGCAGCTTAGGACAGGATTATGGCTACACCTTC CASSLGQDYGYTF
14 NA TRBJ2-7 NA TRBV6-5 TGTGCCAGCAGTTACTCAGGGGGGGGAGACGGGCAGTACTTC CASSYSGGGDGQYF
15 NA TRBJ1-2 NA TRBV9 TGTGCCAGCAGCGTAGGATTATGGGGTTGGGATGGCTACACCTTC CASSVGLWGWDGYTF
14 NA TRBJ2-5 NA TRBV18 TGTGCCAGCTCACCACCATCGTACCAAGAGACCCAATACTTC CASSPPSYQETQYF